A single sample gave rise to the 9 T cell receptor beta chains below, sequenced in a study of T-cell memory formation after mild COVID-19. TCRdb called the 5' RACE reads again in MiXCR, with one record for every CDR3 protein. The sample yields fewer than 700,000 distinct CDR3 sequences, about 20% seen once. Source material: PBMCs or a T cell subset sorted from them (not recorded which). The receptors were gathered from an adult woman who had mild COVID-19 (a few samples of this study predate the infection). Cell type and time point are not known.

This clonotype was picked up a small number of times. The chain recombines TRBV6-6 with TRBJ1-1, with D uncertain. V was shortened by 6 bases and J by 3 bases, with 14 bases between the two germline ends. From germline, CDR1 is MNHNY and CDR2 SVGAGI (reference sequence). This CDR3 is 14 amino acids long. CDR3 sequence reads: CASRQDGSDTEAFF. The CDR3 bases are TGTGCCAGCAGGCAGGACGGGTCGGACACTGAAGCTTTCTTT.

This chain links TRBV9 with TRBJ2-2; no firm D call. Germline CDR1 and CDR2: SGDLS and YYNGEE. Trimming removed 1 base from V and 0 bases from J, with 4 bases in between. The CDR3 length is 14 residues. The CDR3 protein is CASSVSSNTGELFF. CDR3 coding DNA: TGTGCCAGCAGCGTAAGTTCGAACACCGGGGAGCTGTTTTTT.

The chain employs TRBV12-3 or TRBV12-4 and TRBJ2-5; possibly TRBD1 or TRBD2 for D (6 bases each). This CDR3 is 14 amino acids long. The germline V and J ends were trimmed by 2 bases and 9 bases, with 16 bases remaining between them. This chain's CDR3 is CASSLLVTGGSQYF. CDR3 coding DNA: TGTGCCAGCAGTTTACTCGTGACAGGAGGGTCCCAGTACTTC.

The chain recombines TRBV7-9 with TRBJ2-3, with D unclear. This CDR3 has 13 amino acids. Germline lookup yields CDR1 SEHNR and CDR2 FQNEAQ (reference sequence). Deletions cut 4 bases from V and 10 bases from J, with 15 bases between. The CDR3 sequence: CASSSGPAGPQYF. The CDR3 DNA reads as TGTGCCAGCAGCTCAGGACCCGCAGGTCCGCAGTATTTT.

CDR3 region: CASSPPDRGEQYF. CDR3 DNA sequence: TGTGCCAGCAGCCCTCCCGACAGAGGCGAGCAGTACTTC. This chain uses TRBV7-2 with TRBJ2-7; D perhaps matches TRBD1 (5 bases). Trimming left V 5 bases short and J 6 bases short, with 14 bases between. The CDR3 is 13 residues long. Germline-derived CDR1 and CDR2 are SGHTA and FQGNSA.

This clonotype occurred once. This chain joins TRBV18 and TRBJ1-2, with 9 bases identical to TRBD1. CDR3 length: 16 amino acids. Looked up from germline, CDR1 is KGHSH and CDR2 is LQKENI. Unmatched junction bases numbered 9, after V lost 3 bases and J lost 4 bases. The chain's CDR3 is CASSPPRDRVGYGYTF. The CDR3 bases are TGTGCCAGCTCACCGCCTCGGGACAGGGTCGGCTATGGCTACACCTTC. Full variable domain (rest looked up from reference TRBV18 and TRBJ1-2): NAGVMQNPRHLVRRRGQEARLRCSPMKGHSHVYWYRQLPEEGLKFMVYLQKENIIDESGMPKERFSAEFPKEGPSILRIQQVVRGDSAAYFCASSPPRDRVGYGYTFGSGTRLTVV.

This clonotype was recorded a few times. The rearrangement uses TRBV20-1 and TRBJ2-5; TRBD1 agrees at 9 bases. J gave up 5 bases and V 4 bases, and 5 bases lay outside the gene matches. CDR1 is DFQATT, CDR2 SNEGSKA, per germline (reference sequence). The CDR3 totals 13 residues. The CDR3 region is CSAITGGGETQYF. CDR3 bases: TGCAGTGCTATAACAGGGGGCGGGGAGACCCAGTACTTC.

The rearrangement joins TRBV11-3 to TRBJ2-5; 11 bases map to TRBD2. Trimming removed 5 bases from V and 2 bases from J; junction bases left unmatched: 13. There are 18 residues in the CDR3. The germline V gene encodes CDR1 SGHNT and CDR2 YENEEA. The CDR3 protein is CASSRTVGTSGLQETQYF. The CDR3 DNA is TGTGCCAGCAGCAGGACAGTCGGGACTAGCGGACTACAAGAGACCCAGTACTTC.

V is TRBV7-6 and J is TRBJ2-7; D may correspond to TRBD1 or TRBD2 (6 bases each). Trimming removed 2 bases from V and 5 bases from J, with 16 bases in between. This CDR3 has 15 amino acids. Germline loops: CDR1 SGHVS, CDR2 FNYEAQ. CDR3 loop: CASSLLEGGFNEQYF. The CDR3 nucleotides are TGTGCCAGCAGCTTACTGGAGGGGGGCTTCAACGAGCAGTACTTC.